Each of the 17 T cell receptor beta chains below was sequenced from the same sample in a study of blood T cell repertoires in COVID-19. Clones were sequenced by immunoSEQ multiplex PCR, and TCRdb holds only the in-frame ones, with some missing. The sample contains some 190,000 clones, approximately 90% of which appear only once. The sample was peripheral blood. Every receptor here comes from a human donor in a cohort sampled during active COVID-19.

The chain combines TRBV19 with TRBJ2-1; 13 positions agree with TRBD2. The germline CDR1 and CDR2 sequences are LNHDA and SQIVND (reference sequence). The CDR3 consists of 14 residues. The ends lost 3 bases at V and 10 bases at J; junction bases unmatched: 3. This chain's CDR3 is CASSMGLAGREQFF. The CDR3, as DNA: TGTGCCAGTAGTATGGGACTAGCGGGAAGGGAGCAGTTCTTC.

This rearrangement joins TRBV11-3 to TRBJ2-1; 11 bases agree with TRBD2. The CDR3 loop spans 15 amino acids. The germline CDR1 and CDR2 sequences are SGHNT and YENEEA. With V trimmed by 4 bases and J by 5 bases, 4 bases remained unmatched. In DNA form, the CDR3 reads TGTGCCAGCAGCTCGTCTAGCGGGGGGCACAATGAGCAGTTCTTC. This encodes CASSSSSGGHNEQFF.

The rearrangement joins TRBV7-2 to TRBJ1-3, with TRBD1 identical over 9 bases. The germline CDR1 and CDR2 sequences are SGHTA and FQGNSA. The junction had 12 bases not matched to a gene; V was cut back by 1 base and J by 8 bases. The CDR3 is made up of 17 amino acids. The CDR3 region is CASSLVALRTGVDTIYF. The CDR3 coding sequence is TGTGCCAGCAGCTTAGTGGCCCTCAGGACAGGGGTCGACACCATATATTTT.

J is TRBJ2-5 and V is TRBV3-1 (or the pseudogene TRBV3-2); 9 bases line up with TRBD2. V shed 1 base and J 2 bases; nucleotides not matched to a gene: 5. The CDR3 runs 16 residues. The germline V gene encodes CDR1 LGHDT and CDR2 YNNKEL (reference sequence). DNA for the CDR3: TGTGCCAGCAGCCAAGTAGTCGCGGGGGGGCAAGAGACCCAGTACTTC. It codes for CASSQVVAGGQETQYF.

V usage is TRBV6-6 and J usage is TRBJ1-5; TRBD1 matches at 9 bases. The germline V gene has CDR1 MNHNY and CDR2 SVGAGI (reference sequence). Germline trimming cut 6 bases from V and 6 bases from J; bases unmatched to any gene: 9. CDR3 length equals 15 residues. CDR3 in DNA: TGTGCCAGCAGACGCACAGGGGGCGGAGGTCAGCCCCAGCATTTT. Translating it yields CASRRTGGGGQPQHF.

The chain is built from TRBV27 and TRBJ1-6, with D unresolved. There are 16 residues in the CDR3. CDR1 and CDR2 (germline): MNHEY, SMNVEV (reference sequence). Trimming removed 8 bases from V and 7 bases from J, with 21 bases in between. The CDR3: CASGQNVKTKNSPLHF. The CDR3 nucleotides are TGTGCCAGCGGGCAAAACGTTAAGACAAAGAATTCACCCCTCCACTTT.

The rearrangement links TRBV29-1 to TRBJ2-1; 9 bases agree with TRBD1. CDR3 size: 11 residues. Per germline, CDR1 SQVTM and CDR2 ANQGSEA. V lost 3 bases and J lost 14; bases outside the gene matches: 5. CDR3 DNA sequence: TGCAGCGTTGAGGGGGGACAGGGCAAGTTCTTC. It translates to CSVEGGQGKFF.

The rearrangement joins TRBV18 to TRBJ1-3; D is undetermined. The CDR3 covers 15 residues. Per the germline V gene, CDR1 is KGHSH and CDR2 is LQKENI. Trimming removed 6 bases at V and 0 bases at J, with 12 bases between. This CDR3 is CASSLSPSSGNTIYF. CDR3 DNA sequence: TGTGCCAGCTCCCTCTCTCCCAGCTCTGGAAACACCATATATTTT.

The rearrangement links TRBV29-1 to TRBJ2-5, with D possibly being TRBD2 (7 bases). CDR1 is SQVTM and CDR2 is ANQGSEA in the germline V gene. V was trimmed by 7 bases and J by 5 bases, leaving 23 bases between them. This CDR3 comprises 15 residues. CDR3 sequence: CSDPSPGGRVETQYF. CDR3 nucleotide sequence: TGCAGCGACCCCAGTCCCGGGGGGCGAGTGGAGACCCAGTACTTC.

The chain links TRBV7-2 to TRBJ2-1; 11 bases match TRBD2. This CDR3 is built from 16 residues. CDR1 and CDR2 (germline): SGHTA, FQGNSA. The V and J ends lost 1 base and 10 bases, in that order; junction bases with no gene match: 9. The CDR3, as DNA: TGTGCCAGCAGCTTAGGAAGGGTAGCGGGGGGGAACGAGCAGTTCTTC. Amino acid sequence: CASSLGRVAGGNEQFF.

The chain has TRBV19 and TRBJ1-3, with D unresolved. The germline V gene encodes CDR1 LNHDA and CDR2 SQIVND (reference sequence). The length of the CDR3 is 15 residues. V gave up 5 bases and J gave up 0 bases, with 11 bases separating them. The CDR3 sequence: CASSPAEVSGNTIYF. CDR3 bases: TGTGCCAGTAGTCCCGCCGAGGTCTCTGGAAACACCATATATTTT.

The chain uses TRBV6-2 or TRBV6-3 and TRBJ2-2; a weak D match, TRBD2 (7 bases). V was clipped by 2 bases and J by 3 bases, with 19 bases between them. The germline V gene encodes CDR1 MNHEY and CDR2 SVGEGT. CDR3 length: 18 residues. The CDR3 is CASSYPDSGIPYTGELFF. The CDR3 DNA follows: TGTGCCAGCAGTTACCCGGACAGCGGGATCCCCTACACCGGGGAGCTGTTTTTT.

This clone showed up just once. The DNA for the CDR3 is TGTGCCAGCAGTGAACCGGAAGGACAGGGGTTGTATGGCTACACCTTC. Translated, it gives CASSEPEGQGLYGYTF. V and J are TRBV2 and TRBJ1-2, with TRBD1 identical over 9 bases. The CDR3 length is 16 residues. V lost 2 bases and J lost 5; bases outside the gene matches: 9. CDR1 is SNHLY, CDR2 FYNNEI, per germline.

The CDR3 DNA reads TGTGCCAGTAGTATAGAATCCGCAGGGGGCTTAGAGACCCAGTACTTC. It translates to CASSIESAGGLETQYF. The J gene is TRBJ2-5, the V gene TRBV19; TRBD1 matches 8 bases. V shed 0 bases and J 4 bases; nucleotides not matched to a gene: 7. Germline CDR1 and CDR2: LNHDA and SQIVND (reference sequence). The CDR3 has 16 amino acids.

V and J are TRBV5-1 and TRBJ1-4; 8 nucleotides align to TRBD1. This CDR3 is 14 amino acids long. Trimming removed 7 bases from V and 8 bases from J; junction bases left unmatched: 10. Germline values: CDR1 SGHRS, CDR2 YFSETQ. The CDR3: CASCQQGGREKLFF. The CDR3 DNA reads as TGCGCCAGCTGCCAACAGGGGGGAAGGGAAAAACTGTTTTTT.

The chain couples TRBV5-6 to TRBJ2-3; D gene unclear. V lost 1 base and J lost 3, with 9 bases in between. Germline V gene data show CDR1 as SGHDT and CDR2 as YYEEEE. The CDR3 is made up of 14 amino acids. CDR3 in DNA: TGTGCCAGCAGCTTGTCAGGTTCAACAGATACGCAGTATTTT. Residues: CASSLSGSTDTQYF.

This clone was found once. The V gene is TRBV10-3, the J gene TRBJ1-1; perhaps TRBD1 as D (5 bases). V lost 10 bases and J lost 0, with 12 bases in between. In germline, CDR1 is ENHRY, CDR2 SYGVKD. CDR3 length equals 13 residues. This chain's CDR3 is CASLRGMNTEAFF. The CDR3 bases are TGTGCCAGCCTACGGGGGATGAACACTGAAGCTTTCTTT.